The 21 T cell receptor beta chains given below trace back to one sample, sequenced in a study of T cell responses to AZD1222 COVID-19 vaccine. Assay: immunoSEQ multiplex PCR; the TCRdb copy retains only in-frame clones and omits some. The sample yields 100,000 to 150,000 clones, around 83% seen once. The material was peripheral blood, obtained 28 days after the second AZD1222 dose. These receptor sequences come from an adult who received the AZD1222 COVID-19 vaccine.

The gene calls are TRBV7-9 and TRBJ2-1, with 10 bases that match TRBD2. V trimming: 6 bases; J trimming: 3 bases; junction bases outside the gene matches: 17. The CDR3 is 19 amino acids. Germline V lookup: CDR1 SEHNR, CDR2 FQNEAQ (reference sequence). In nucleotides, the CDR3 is TGTGCCAGCAGACGGTCGGGGCTAGCGGGAGTACCGGGCTACAATGAGCAGTTCTTC. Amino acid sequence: CASRRSGLAGVPGYNEQFF.

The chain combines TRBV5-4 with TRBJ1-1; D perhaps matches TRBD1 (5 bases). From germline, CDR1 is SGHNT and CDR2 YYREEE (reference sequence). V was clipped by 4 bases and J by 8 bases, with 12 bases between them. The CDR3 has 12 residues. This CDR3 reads CASSQGGREAFF. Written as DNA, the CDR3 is TGTGCCAGCAGCCAGGGTGGGAGGGAAGCTTTCTTT.

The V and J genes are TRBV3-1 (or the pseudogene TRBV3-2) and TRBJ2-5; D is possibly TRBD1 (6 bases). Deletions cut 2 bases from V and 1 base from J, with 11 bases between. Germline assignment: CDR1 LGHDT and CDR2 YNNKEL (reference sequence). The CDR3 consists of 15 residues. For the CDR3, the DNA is TGTGCCAGCAGCCAATTTCAAGGGGGCCAAGAGACCCAGTACTTC. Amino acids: CASSQFQGGQETQYF.

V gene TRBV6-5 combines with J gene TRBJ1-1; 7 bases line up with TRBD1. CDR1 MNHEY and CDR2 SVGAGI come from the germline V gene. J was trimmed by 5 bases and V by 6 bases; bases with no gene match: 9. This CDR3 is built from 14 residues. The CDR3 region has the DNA TGTGCCAGCAGCAGGACAGGACGTGGAACTGAAGCTTTCTTT. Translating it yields CASSRTGRGTEAFF.

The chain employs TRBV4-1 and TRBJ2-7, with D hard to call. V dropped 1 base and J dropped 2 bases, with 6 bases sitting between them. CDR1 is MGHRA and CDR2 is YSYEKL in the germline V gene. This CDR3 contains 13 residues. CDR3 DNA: TGCGCCAGCAGCCAAGGGCAGGCCTACGAGCAGTACTTC. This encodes CASSQGQAYEQYF.

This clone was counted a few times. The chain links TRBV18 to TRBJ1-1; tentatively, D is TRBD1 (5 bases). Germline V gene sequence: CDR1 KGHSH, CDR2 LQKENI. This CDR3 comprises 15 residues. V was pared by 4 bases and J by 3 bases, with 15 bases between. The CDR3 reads CASSLNGATDTEAFF. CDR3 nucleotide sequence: TGTGCCAGCTCACTCAACGGGGCGACGGACACTGAAGCTTTCTTT.

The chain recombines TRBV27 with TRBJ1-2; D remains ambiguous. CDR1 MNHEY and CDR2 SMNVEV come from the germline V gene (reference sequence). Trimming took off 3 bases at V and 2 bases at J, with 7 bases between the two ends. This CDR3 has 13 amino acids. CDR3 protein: CASSFNTNYGYTF. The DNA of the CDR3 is TGTGCCAGCAGTTTTAACACCAACTATGGCTACACCTTC.

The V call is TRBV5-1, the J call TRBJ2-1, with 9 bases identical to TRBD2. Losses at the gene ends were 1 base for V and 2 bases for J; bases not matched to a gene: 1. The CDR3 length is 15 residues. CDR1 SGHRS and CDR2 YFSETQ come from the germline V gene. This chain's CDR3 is CASSLSSGTYNEQFF. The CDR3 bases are TGCGCCAGCAGCTTGTCTAGCGGGACCTACAATGAGCAGTTCTTC.

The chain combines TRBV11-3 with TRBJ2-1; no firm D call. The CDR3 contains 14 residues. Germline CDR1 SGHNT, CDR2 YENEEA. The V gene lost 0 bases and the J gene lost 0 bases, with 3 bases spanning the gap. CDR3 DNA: TGTGCCAGCAGCTTAGACAACTCCTACAATGAGCAGTTCTTC. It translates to CASSLDNSYNEQFF. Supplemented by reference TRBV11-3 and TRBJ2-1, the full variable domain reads EAGVVQSPRYKIIEKKQPVAFWCNPISGHNTLYWYLQNLGQGPELLIRYENEEAVDDSQLPKDRFSAERLKGVDSTLKIQPAELGDSAVYLCASSLDNSYNEQFFGPGTRLTVL.

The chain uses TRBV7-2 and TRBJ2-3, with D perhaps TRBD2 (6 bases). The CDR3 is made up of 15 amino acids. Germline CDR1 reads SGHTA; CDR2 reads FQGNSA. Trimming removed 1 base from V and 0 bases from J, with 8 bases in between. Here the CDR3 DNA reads TGTGCCAGCAGCTTAGTAGCGGCAAGCACAGATACGCAGTATTTT. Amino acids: CASSLVAASTDTQYF.

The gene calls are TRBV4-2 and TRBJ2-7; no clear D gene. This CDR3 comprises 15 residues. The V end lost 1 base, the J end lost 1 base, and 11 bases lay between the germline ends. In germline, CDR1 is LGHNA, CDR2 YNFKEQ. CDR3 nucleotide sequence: TGTGCCAGCAGCCAAGCGGCATGGCAGTCCTACGAGCAGTACTTC. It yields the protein CASSQAAWQSYEQYF.

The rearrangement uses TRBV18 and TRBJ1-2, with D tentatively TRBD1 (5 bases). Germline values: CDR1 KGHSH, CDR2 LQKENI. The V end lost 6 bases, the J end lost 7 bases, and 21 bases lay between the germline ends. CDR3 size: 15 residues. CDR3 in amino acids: CASSPNSRQGSGYTF. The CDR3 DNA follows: TGTGCCAGCTCCCCAAACTCTCGGCAGGGAAGTGGCTACACCTTC. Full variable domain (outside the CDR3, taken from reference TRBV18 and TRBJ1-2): NAGVMQNPRHLVRRRGQEARLRCSPMKGHSHVYWYRQLPEEGLKFMVYLQKENIIDESGMPKERFSAEFPKEGPSILRIQQVVRGDSAAYFCASSPNSRQGSGYTFGSGTRLTVV.

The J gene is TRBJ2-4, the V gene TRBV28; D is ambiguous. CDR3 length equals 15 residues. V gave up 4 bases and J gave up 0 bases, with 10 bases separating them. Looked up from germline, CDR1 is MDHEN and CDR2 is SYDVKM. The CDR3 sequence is CASSYAGVAKNIQYF. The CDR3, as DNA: TGTGCCAGCAGTTACGCAGGAGTAGCCAAAAACATTCAGTACTTC. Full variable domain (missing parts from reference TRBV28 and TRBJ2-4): DVKVTQSSRYLVKRTGEKVFLECVQDMDHENMFWYRQDPGLGLRLIYFSYDVKMKEKGDIPEGYSVSREKKERFSLILESASTNQTSMYLCASSYAGVAKNIQYFGAGTRLSVL.

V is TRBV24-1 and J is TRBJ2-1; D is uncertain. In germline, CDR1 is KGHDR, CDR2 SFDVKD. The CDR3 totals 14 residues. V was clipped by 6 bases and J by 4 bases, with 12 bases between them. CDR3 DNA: TGTGCCACCAGTCGGTCTACTCCTTACAATGAGCAGTTCTTC. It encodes CATSRSTPYNEQFF.

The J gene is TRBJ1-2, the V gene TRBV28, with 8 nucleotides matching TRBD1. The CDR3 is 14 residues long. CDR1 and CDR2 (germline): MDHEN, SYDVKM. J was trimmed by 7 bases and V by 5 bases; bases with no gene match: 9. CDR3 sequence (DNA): TGTGCCAGCAGTCGGACAGGGTCGGATCGTGGCTACACCTTC. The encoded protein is CASSRTGSDRGYTF.

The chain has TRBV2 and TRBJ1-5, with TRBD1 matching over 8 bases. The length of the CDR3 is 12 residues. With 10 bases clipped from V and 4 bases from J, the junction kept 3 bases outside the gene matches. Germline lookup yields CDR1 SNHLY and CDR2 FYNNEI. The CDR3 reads CATGTGNQPQHF. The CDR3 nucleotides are TGTGCCACCGGGACAGGTAATCAGCCCCAGCATTTT.

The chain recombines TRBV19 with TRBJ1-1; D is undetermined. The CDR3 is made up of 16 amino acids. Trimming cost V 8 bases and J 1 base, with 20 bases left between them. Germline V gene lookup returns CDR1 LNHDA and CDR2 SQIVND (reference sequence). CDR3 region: CASDIGYGGTNTEAFF. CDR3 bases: TGTGCCAGTGACATAGGATACGGCGGTACGAACACTGAAGCTTTCTTT.

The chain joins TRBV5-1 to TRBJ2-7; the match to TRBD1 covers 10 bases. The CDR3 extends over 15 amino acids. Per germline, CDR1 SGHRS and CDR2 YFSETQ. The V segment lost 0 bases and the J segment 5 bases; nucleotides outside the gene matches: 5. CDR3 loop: CASSLGPTGGDEQYF. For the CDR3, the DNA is TGCGCCAGCAGCTTGGGCCCGACAGGGGGCGACGAGCAGTACTTC.

DNA of the CDR3: TGTGCCACTCGGGGGGCCGAGGACCGTAACATTCAGTACTTC. Translating gives CATRGAEDRNIQYF. The chain couples TRBV19 to TRBJ2-4, with a tentative D call TRBD2 (7 bases). Germline CDR1 reads LNHDA; CDR2 reads SQIVND (reference sequence). Between the trimmed V and J ends, which lost 10 bases and 7 bases, there was a span of 20 bases. The CDR3 has 14 residues.

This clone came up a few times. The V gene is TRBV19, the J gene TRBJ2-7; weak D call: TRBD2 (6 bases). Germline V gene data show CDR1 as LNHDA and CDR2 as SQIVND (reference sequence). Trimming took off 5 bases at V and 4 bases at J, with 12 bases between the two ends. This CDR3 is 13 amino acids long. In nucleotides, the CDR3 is TGTGCCAGTAGTCCGACGGACTATTACGAGCAGTACTTC. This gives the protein CASSPTDYYEQYF.

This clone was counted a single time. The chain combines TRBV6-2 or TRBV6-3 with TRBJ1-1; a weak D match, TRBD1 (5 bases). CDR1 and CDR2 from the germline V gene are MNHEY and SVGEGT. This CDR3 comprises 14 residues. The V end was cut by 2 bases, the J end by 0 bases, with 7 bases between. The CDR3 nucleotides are TGTGCCAGCAGTTACGGGGGGGTGAACACTGAAGCTTTCTTT. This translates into CASSYGGVNTEAFF.